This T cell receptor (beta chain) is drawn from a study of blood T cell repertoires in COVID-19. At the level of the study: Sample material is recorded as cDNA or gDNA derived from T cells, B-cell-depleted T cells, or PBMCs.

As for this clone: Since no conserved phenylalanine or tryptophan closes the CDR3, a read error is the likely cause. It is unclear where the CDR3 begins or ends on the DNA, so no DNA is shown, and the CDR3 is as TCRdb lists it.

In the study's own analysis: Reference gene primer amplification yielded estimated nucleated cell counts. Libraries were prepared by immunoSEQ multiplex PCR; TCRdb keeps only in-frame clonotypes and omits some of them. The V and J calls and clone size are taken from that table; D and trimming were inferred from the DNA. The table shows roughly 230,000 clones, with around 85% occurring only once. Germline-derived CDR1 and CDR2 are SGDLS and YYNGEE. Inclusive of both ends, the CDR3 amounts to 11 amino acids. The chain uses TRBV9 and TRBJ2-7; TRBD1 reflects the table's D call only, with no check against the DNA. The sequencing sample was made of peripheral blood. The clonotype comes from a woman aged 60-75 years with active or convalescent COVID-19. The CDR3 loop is CASSSPRQGGC.